The rows below give T cell receptor beta chains drawn from one sample of a study of OX40 agonist ivuxolimab in advanced cancers. This table comes from immunoSEQ multiplex PCR, and its TCRdb copy is limited to in-frame clones, with some not included. The data contain approximately 100,000 clones, 70% to 85% of them singletons. The sample was CD4+ or CD8+ T cells sorted from blood, taken in a trial of the OX40 agonist ivuxolimab. The source of these receptors is an adult with an advanced solid tumor such as melanoma, head and neck, liver or kidney cancer. CDR3s include the opening cysteine and the closing phenylalanine or tryptophan.

v_call cdr3_aa
TRBV27 CASSLYWTGEYSNQPQHF
TRBV6-6 CASRTGGANTGELFF
TRBV7-3 CASSPSGVRGTGELFF
TRBV14 CASSQGTSPVEQYF
TRBV11-3 CASSFGGSSPLHF
TRBV18 CASSPGTQNQPQHF
TRBV20-1 CSCSTGDTQYF
TRBV5-1 CASSLEGSYNEQFF
TRBV19 CASSITGGNTEAFF
TRBV6-5 CASTADRRYGYTF
TRBV11-2 CASSLAVARGLRLQYF
TRBV28 CASSLPTQGIPLHF
TRBV7-3 CASSYIGETNYGYTF
TRBV30 CAWSVHRGNTGELFF
TRBV27 CASSLLLSSGLTDTQYF
TRBV21-1 CASTEGTSGRATQETQYF
TRBV18 CASSPLNRGTEAFF
TRBV9 CASSVGLAGITDTQYF
TRBV6-6 CASSYEGLDRHGYTF
TRBV5-1 CASSSNYGYTF
TRBV6-5 CASSYGRASSYEQYF
TRBV2 CASSQTAGNTIYF
TRBV6-6 CASQLHIGSTDTQYF
TRBV16 CASSQAKSSVSNEQFF
TRBV15 CATSQGRGEETQYF
TRBV10-3 CAISDEGPYNEQFF
TRBV11-2 CASSLGWDTEAFF
TRBV5-1 CASSLNQGRGYTF